Listed below are T cell receptor beta chains from one sample, sequenced in a study of T cell changes during pregnancy in multiple sclerosis. TCRdb keeps only in-frame clones here, not all; method: immunoSEQ multiplex PCR. This table holds about 51,000 clones, about 92% found once. Specimen: CD4+ T cells from peripheral blood mononuclear cells, collected in the third trimester of pregnancy. Receptors originate from a female donor with multiple sclerosis, enrolled in a pregnancy study. Each CDR3 is given with its conserved first and last residue. The order of the fields is clone size, J gene, V gene, D gene, CDR3 DNA, CDR3 protein. A D gene is named only where the DNA matches it firmly. Size tells how often a clone was seen (once, few, many) or the class of an expanded clone, and some rows leave it out.

abundance: NA
j_gene: TRBJ1-4
v_gene: TRBV5-4
d_gene: TRBD1
CDR3nt: TGTGCCAGCAGCTTGGAACAGGGGGCGGGTGAAAAACTGTTTTTT
CDR3aa: CASSLEQGAGEKLFF

abundance: NA
j_gene: TRBJ1-1
v_gene: TRBV28
d_gene: TRBD1
CDR3nt: TGTGCCAGCAGTATGACAGGGGTGGGAGGCACTGAAGCTTTCTTT
CDR3aa: CASSMTGVGGTEAFF

abundance: NA
j_gene: TRBJ1-3
v_gene: TRBV18
d_gene: NA
CDR3nt: TGTGCCAGCTCACCAGCCGGGACAAGCCTTGGAAACACCATATATTTT
CDR3aa: CASSPAGTSLGNTIYF

abundance: NA
j_gene: TRBJ2-7
v_gene: TRBV5-1
d_gene: TRBD1
CDR3nt: TGCGCCAGCAGCGGTCGACAGGGGAGGTTTCGCGAGCAGTACTTC
CDR3aa: CASSGRQGRFREQYF

abundance: NA
j_gene: TRBJ1-2
v_gene: TRBV7-9
d_gene: TRBD1
CDR3nt: TGTGCCAGCAGCTTAGGCGACAGGGGAGTAAACTATGGCTACACCTTC
CDR3aa: CASSLGDRGVNYGYTF

abundance: NA
j_gene: TRBJ2-1
v_gene: TRBV29-1
d_gene: TRBD2
CDR3nt: TGCAGCGTTGGCATGATAGCGGGAGGGCCTGGAAATGAGCAGTTCTTC
CDR3aa: CSVGMIAGGPGNEQFF

abundance: NA
j_gene: TRBJ2-1
v_gene: TRBV7-3
d_gene: NA
CDR3nt: TGTGCCAGCAGCCTCGGCCAGGGTATCCGCAATGAGCAGTTCTTC
CDR3aa: CASSLGQGIRNEQFF

abundance: NA
j_gene: TRBJ2-1
v_gene: TRBV10-2
d_gene: TRBD1
CDR3nt: TGCGCCAGCAGACAGGGGAATGAGCAGTTCTTC
CDR3aa: CASRQGNEQFF

abundance: NA
j_gene: TRBJ2-1
v_gene: TRBV9
d_gene: TRBD2
CDR3nt: TGTGCCAGCGGTAGCGGGAGGACAAACAATGAGCAGTTCTTC
CDR3aa: CASGSGRTNNEQFF

abundance: NA
j_gene: TRBJ2-3
v_gene: TRBV28
d_gene: TRBD2
CDR3nt: TGTGCCAGCAGTTCCCCAGGGACTACTAGCACAGATACGCAGTATTTT
CDR3aa: CASSSPGTTSTDTQYF

abundance: few
j_gene: TRBJ2-1
v_gene: TRBV11-1
d_gene: TRBD1
CDR3nt: TGTGCCAGCAGCCGTACAGGGGTGGTTAATGAGCAGTTCTTC
CDR3aa: CASSRTGVVNEQFF

abundance: NA
j_gene: TRBJ2-7
v_gene: TRBV29-1
d_gene: TRBD1
CDR3nt: TGCAGCGTTGTGGGCGGGACAGGGTTCGGCGAGCAGTACTTC
CDR3aa: CSVVGGTGFGEQYF

abundance: NA
j_gene: TRBJ2-4
v_gene: TRBV7-9
d_gene: NA
CDR3nt: TGTGCCAGCAGCTTAGGAGGTAGCCGGAACATTCAGTACTTC
CDR3aa: CASSLGGSRNIQYF

abundance: NA
j_gene: TRBJ2-1
v_gene: TRBV11-2
d_gene: NA
CDR3nt: TGTGCCAGCAGCTTATTGGGCAGGGGTCGCTTGGGCTACAATGAGCAGTTCTTC
CDR3aa: CASSLLGRGRLGYNEQFF

abundance: NA
j_gene: TRBJ2-3
v_gene: TRBV5-8
d_gene: TRBD1
CDR3nt: TGTGCCAGCAGCTTGCTGGGACAGGGCACAGATACGCAGTATTTT
CDR3aa: CASSLLGQGTDTQYF

abundance: NA
j_gene: TRBJ2-6
v_gene: TRBV25-1
d_gene: TRBD2
CDR3nt: TGTGCCAGCAGTGGGACTAGCGGGAGGCCTGGGGCCAACGTCCTGACTTTC
CDR3aa: CASSGTSGRPGANVLTF

abundance: NA
j_gene: TRBJ2-7
v_gene: TRBV6-1
d_gene: NA
CDR3nt: TGTGCCAGCAGGAACCCTGGGGGGAGCTACGAGCAGTACTTC
CDR3aa: CASRNPGGSYEQYF

abundance: NA
j_gene: TRBJ1-4
v_gene: TRBV5-1
d_gene: NA
CDR3nt: TGCGCCAGCAGCTTATCAGGGCGGGGGGAAAAACTGTTTTTT
CDR3aa: CASSLSGRGEKLFF

abundance: NA
j_gene: TRBJ1-5
v_gene: TRBV29-1
d_gene: TRBD1
CDR3nt: TGCAGCGTTCAAGACAGGGTGGGGCAGCCCCAGCATTTT
CDR3aa: CSVQDRVGQPQHF

abundance: few
j_gene: TRBJ2-7
v_gene: TRBV5-1
d_gene: TRBD2
CDR3nt: TGCGCCAGCAGCCCAGGGACTAGCGGGAGCCACGAGCAGTACTTC
CDR3aa: CASSPGTSGSHEQYF

abundance: NA
j_gene: TRBJ2-5
v_gene: TRBV5-1
d_gene: NA
CDR3nt: TGCGCCAGCAGCTTAGCGGAACCACAAGAGACCCAGTACTTC
CDR3aa: CASSLAEPQETQYF

abundance: NA
j_gene: TRBJ2-7
v_gene: TRBV14
d_gene: NA
CDR3nt: TGTGCCAGCAGCCAAAGTGGCAGCTACGAGCAGTACTTC
CDR3aa: CASSQSGSYEQYF